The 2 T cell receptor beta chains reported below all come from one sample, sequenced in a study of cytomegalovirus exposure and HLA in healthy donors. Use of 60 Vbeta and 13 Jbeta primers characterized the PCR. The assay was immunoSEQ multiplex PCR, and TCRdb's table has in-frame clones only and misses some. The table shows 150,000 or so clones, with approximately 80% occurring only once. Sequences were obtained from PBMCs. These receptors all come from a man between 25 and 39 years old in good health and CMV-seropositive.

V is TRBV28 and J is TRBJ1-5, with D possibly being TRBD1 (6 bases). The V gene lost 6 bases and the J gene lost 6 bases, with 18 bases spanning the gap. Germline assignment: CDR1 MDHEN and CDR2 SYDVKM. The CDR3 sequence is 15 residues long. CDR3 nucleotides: TGTGCCAGCAGCCCCTGGCGGACAGTAAGTCAGCCCCAGCATTTT. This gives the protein CASSPWRTVSQPQHF.

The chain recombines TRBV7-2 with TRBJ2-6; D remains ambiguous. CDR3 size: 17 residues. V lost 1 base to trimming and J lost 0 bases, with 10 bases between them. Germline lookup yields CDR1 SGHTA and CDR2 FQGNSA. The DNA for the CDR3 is TGTGCCAGCAGCTTAGTCCCCCAAATCTCTGGGGCCAACGTCCTGACTTTC. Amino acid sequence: CASSLVPQISGANVLTF.